The source of this TCR beta chain is a study of blood T cell repertoires in COVID-19. About the study: From the United States, Italy and Spain came samples of acute and convalescent COVID-19. The cDNA or gDNA used as material had been derived from T cells, B-cell-depleted T cells, or PBMCs.

As originally analysed: Reference gene primer amplification in the assay estimated nucleated cell counts. Profiling relied on immunoSEQ multiplex PCR, and the TCRdb table lists in-frame clones only, not all of them. Clonal size and the V and J genes are those of that table, whereas D and trimming came from the DNA. The profile shows around 120,000 clones, approximately 90% of them singletons. Unmatched junction bases numbered 4, after V lost 1 base and J lost 5 bases. From germline, CDR1 is SGDLS and CDR2 YYNGEE. The CDR3 has 15 residues. This rearrangement joins TRBV9 to TRBJ2-3, with TRBD2 matching over 10 bases. The sequence came from a woman aged 80 or over with acute or convalescent COVID-19. The sequenced sample consisted of peripheral blood. CDR3 amino acids: CASSVSGGAGDTQYF. The CDR3 nucleotides are TGTGCCAGCAGCGTAAGCGGGGGGGCCGGAGATACGCAGTATTTT.